The T cell receptor (beta chain) under discussion was sequenced for a study of monozygotic twins with inflammatory bowel disease (dated by TCRdb to the late 2010s). With regard to the full study: A total of around 30 monozygotic twin pairs were included in the full study, comprising nine German pairs (four IBD-concordant, five IBD-discordant) and 19 IBD-discordant Danish pairs. The search for disease-associated traits relied mainly on comparing IBD patients with their genetically identical healthy co-twins within discordant pairs. Each individual had, on average, about 151 000 unique TCRalpha sequences and 181 000 unique TCRbeta sequences available for analysis.

To prepare the library, 5' RACE was applied. Preparation of each TCR library used around 3.5 ug of total RNA. cDNA was synthesized with SMARTScribe reverse transcriptase in eight separate reactions per sample. Unique molecular identifiers containing a 6-nucleotide sample barcode were introduced through template switching during cDNA synthesis. Two nested PCRs of about 15 and 9 cycles amplified the TCRalpha and TCRbeta cDNA, and bead purification followed each PCR. Before amplification, the cDNA was treated with uracil DNA-glycosylase and purified using the QIAquick PCR purification kit. The second PCR added Illumina TruSeq-compatible adapters along with sample-specific barcodes. TapeStation and Qubit were used to check library quality and concentration, and roughly 5 ng of each library went into the pool. The pooled libraries were sequenced with 2 x 100 bp reads and custom sequencing primers on an Illumina HiSeq2500 single-index Rapid Run. Concerning the study's data processing: MiGEC version 1.2.6 was used for UMI-based consensus assembly to correct PCR and sequencing errors. MiXCR version 2.1.1 was used for V(D)J alignment, clonotype assembly and CDR3 extraction. Gene usage, clonotype sharing and MAIT/NKT TCR abundance were normalised by analysing the top 1000, 10 000 and 20 000 clonotypes per sample. Diversity was computed as the inverse Simpson index with the vegan R package after downsampling to 27 000 UMIs. Paired Mann-Whitney U tests on discordant twin pairs were used, with Benjamini-Hochberg multiple-testing correction. Each CDR3 protein sequence appears as one entry after TCRdb reprocessed the reads, and no DNA is included. TCRdb assigned the V and J calls; the authors' analysis was not used. The table held for this sample gives 400,000 to 500,000 distinct CDR3 sequences. The top ten clonotypes cover 2% to 3% of the sample.

Via the germline V gene, CDR1 is SGHTA and CDR2 FQGNSA. The CDR3 has 12 amino acids, counting the end cysteine and phenylalanine. No nucleotide data were recorded. Of note for this clonotype: It has no known antigen specificity.

On the study overall, not on this receptor specifically: The results gave no support for a single strong signal or clonotype linked to IBD. TCRbeta repertoire diversity, by inverse Simpson index, was decreased in IBD patients compared with their healthy co-twins. Repertoire similarity did not differ between concordant and discordant twins, which could be due to limited statistical power. Background noise and inter-individual variability may have been introduced into the repertoires by the differing immunosuppressive treatments among patients. Fewer clonotypes were shared with other individuals by IBD patients than by healthy twins, most markedly in patients showing signs of disease activity. Distinction between different T cell subtypes could not be achieved in the analysis.

From each donor, an approximately 2.4 ml peripheral blood sample was collected into PAXgene tubes and kept at -80 degrees C. Without any T cell sorting, total RNA was extracted from whole blood using the PAXgene blood miRNA kit on an automated QIAcube. Deep TCRalpha and TCRbeta repertoire profiling with unique molecular barcoding was performed on peripheral blood of monozygotic twin pairs concordant or discordant for inflammatory bowel disease. Smoking habits were recorded for all twin pairs, and individuals were classified as current, former or never smokers. Rearrangement joined TRBV7-2 to TRBJ2-3; the TCRdb call, TRBD1, lacks DNA for checking. The sequencing sample was made of blood. The receptor was isolated from a human donor with ulcerative colitis or Crohn's disease, or a healthy co-twin of an affected twin (not recorded which). The CDR3 loop reads CASSLDRGTQYF. With all but the CDR3 taken from the reference TRBV7-2 and TRBJ2-3 genes, the full variable domain is: GAGVSQSPSNKVTEKGKDVELRCDPISGHTALYWYRQSLGQGLEFLIYFQGNSAPDKSGLPSDRFSAERTGGSVSTLTIQRTQQEDSAVYLCASSLDRGTQYFGPGTRLTVL.